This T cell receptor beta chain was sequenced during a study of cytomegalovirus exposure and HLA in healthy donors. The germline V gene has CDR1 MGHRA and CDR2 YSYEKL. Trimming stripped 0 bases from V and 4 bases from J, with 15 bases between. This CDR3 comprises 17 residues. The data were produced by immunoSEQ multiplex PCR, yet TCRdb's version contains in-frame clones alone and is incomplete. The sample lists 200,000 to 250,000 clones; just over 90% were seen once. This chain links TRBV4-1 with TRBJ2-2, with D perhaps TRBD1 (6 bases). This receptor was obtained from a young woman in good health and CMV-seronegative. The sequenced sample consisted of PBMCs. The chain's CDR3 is CASSQDRGRSLTGELFF. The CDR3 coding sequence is TGCGCCAGCAGCCAAGACAGGGGCAGAAGCCTCACCGGGGAGCTGTTTTTT.